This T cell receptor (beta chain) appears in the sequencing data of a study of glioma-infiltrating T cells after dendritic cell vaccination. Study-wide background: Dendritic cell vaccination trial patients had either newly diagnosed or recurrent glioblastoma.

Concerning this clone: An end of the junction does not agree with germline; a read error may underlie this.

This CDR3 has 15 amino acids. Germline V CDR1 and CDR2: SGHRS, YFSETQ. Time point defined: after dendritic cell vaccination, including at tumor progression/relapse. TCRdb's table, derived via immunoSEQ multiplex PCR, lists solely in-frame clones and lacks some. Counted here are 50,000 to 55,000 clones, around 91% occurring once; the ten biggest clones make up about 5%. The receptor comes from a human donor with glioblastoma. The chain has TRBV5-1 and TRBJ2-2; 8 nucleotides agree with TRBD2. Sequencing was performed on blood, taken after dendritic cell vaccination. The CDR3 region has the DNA TGCGCCGGCAGCTTGACGGGAGGGCCGAACGGGGAGCTGTTTTTT. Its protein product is CAGSLTGGPNGELFF.